Listed here are 22 T cell receptor beta chains from one sample, sequenced in a study of cytomegalovirus exposure and HLA in healthy donors. Primers for the PCR totalled 60 Vbeta and 13 Jbeta. The repertoire was sequenced with immunoSEQ multiplex PCR; TCRdb's copy has only in-frame clones and lacks some. The sample lists under 150,000 clones, roughly 63% seen once, with around 1.6% in the top ten. Material for sequencing was PBMCs. The receptors here all came from a man aged 25 to 45 in good health and CMV-seropositive.

This chain links TRBV5-8 with TRBJ1-2, with D maybe TRBD1 (6 bases). The CDR3 is made up of 16 amino acids. Germline V gene data show CDR1 as SGHTS and CDR2 as YDEGEE. V was cut by 4 bases and J by 1 base, with 17 bases left in between. CDR3 region: CASSPVWTAVNYGYTF. The CDR3, as DNA: TGTGCCAGCAGCCCCGTATGGACAGCAGTTAACTATGGCTACACCTTC.

The chain employs TRBV30 and TRBJ1-5; D gene unclear. The CDR3 has 13 residues. Germline V gene data show CDR1 as GTSNPN and CDR2 as SVGIG (reference sequence). V lost 0 bases and J lost 6, with 9 bases in between. In nucleotides, the CDR3 is TGTGCCTGGAGTGTACAGTCAGTTCAGCCCCAGCATTTT. This codes for CAWSVQSVQPQHF.

V gene TRBV18 combines with J gene TRBJ2-7, with D unresolved. The CDR3 runs 15 residues. Germline lookup yields CDR1 KGHSH and CDR2 LQKENI. The V end lost 4 bases, the J end lost 3 bases, and 16 bases lay between the germline ends. As DNA, the CDR3 is TGTGCCAGCTCACTTACCAGGTCGGTGATCTACGAGCAGTACTTC. Its protein is CASSLTRSVIYEQYF.

This chain joins TRBV9 and TRBJ1-2, with 11 bases that match TRBD1. V was clipped by 3 bases and J by 8 bases; unmatched bases: 6. CDR3 size: 14 residues. Germline loops: CDR1 SGDLS, CDR2 YYNGEE. The CDR3 nucleotides are TGTGCCAGCAGCGCCGGACAGGGGGCGGGAGGCTACACCTTC. It specifies CASSAGQGAGGYTF.

This chain uses TRBV29-1 with TRBJ2-1; D possibly corresponds to TRBD2 (5 bases). Between the trimmed V and J ends, which lost 1 base and 3 bases, there was a span of 16 bases. Germline lookup yields CDR1 SQVTM and CDR2 ANQGSEA. The CDR3 sequence is 16 residues long. The CDR3 loop is CSVEVVDWELYNEQFF. DNA of the CDR3: TGCAGCGTTGAAGTCGTGGACTGGGAGCTCTACAATGAGCAGTTCTTC.

This chain uses TRBV11-1 with TRBJ2-2, with a weak D call TRBD2 (6 bases). CDR3 size: 18 residues. Per germline, CDR1 SGHAT and CDR2 FQDESV (reference sequence). V was cut by 2 bases and J by 5 bases, with 21 bases left in between. The CDR3 DNA follows: TGTGCCAGCAGCTTACCTCTGGCGGGACTCGGCGGAACCGGGGAGCTGTTTTTT. It translates to CASSLPLAGLGGTGELFF.

The sample holds one count of this clone. The CDR3 loop reads CASSLGQAVYNEQFF. As DNA, the CDR3 is TGTGCCAGCAGCTTGGGCCAAGCGGTTTACAATGAGCAGTTCTTC. The V gene is TRBV5-4, the J gene TRBJ2-1; maybe TRBD2 (5 bases). This CDR3 has 15 residues. Germline V gene data show CDR1 as SGHNT and CDR2 as YYREEE (reference sequence). V was trimmed by 0 bases and J by 4 bases, leaving 11 bases between them.

The CDR3 DNA follows: TGCGCCAGCAGCCAGGATTCTCTCGCGGTGGGGAACACTGAAGCTTTCTTT. Translating it yields CASSQDSLAVGNTEAFF. This chain uses TRBV4-3 with TRBJ1-1; D not resolved. Germline-derived CDR1 and CDR2 are LGHNA and YSLEER. Trimming shortened V by 3 bases and J by 1 base, and 18 bases separated the two germline ends. This CDR3 is built from 17 residues.

The chain is built from TRBV27 and TRBJ2-7; 8 positions match TRBD1. The V segment lost 6 bases and the J segment 3 bases; nucleotides outside the gene matches: 10. Germline CDR1 reads MNHEY; CDR2 reads SMNVEV (reference sequence). This CDR3 contains 15 residues. The CDR3 DNA follows: TGTGCCAGCAGGGAACAGGGGGGCTACCGCTACGAGCAGTACTTC. This gives the protein CASREQGGYRYEQYF.

This chain uses TRBV7-2 with TRBJ2-5; TRBD2 matches at 7 bases. This CDR3 contains 16 residues. The V gene end was trimmed by 2 bases and the J gene end by 5 bases; junction bases not matched to a gene: 11. CDR1 and CDR2 from the germline V gene are SGHTA and FQGNSA. The CDR3 is CASSLWGALGGETQYF. The CDR3 coding sequence is TGTGCCAGCAGCTTATGGGGCGCGCTGGGGGGGGAGACCCAGTACTTC.

The V and J genes are TRBV4-1 and TRBJ2-7; TRBD1 matches 8 bases. The CDR3 length is 15 residues. V shed 4 bases and J 2 bases; nucleotides not matched to a gene: 7. Germline V CDR1 and CDR2: MGHRA, YSYEKL. CDR3 nucleotide sequence: TGCGCCAGCAGCCTGGGTGGACAGGGTCCCTACGAGCAGTACTTC. It translates to CASSLGGQGPYEQYF.

The chain carries TRBV27 and TRBJ2-2; 8 bases are shared with TRBD1. The junction had 6 bases not matched to a gene; V was cut back by 6 bases and J by 3 bases. Germline V gives CDR1 MNHEY, CDR2 SMNVEV (reference sequence). This CDR3 has 15 residues. This CDR3 is CASSLTGGYTGELFF. CDR3 bases: TGTGCCAGCAGCTTAACAGGGGGGTACACCGGGGAGCTGTTTTTT.

This clone appeared a few times. The J gene is TRBJ2-1, the V gene TRBV13, with D possibly matching TRBD1 (8 bases). The germline V and J ends were trimmed by 7 bases and 9 bases, with 19 bases remaining between them. Germline CDR1 and CDR2: PRHDT and FYEKMQ (reference sequence). The CDR3 is 14 amino acids. The CDR3 coding sequence is TGTGCCAGCACAGGGGGCGCGGGAGTAGGTGAGCAGTTCTTC. It codes for CASTGGAGVGEQFF.

This clone appeared a single time. This sequence joins TRBV7-2 and TRBJ2-5; possible D gene TRBD2, 6 bases. The DNA end lines up better with TRBJ2-7; the J call may be wrong. The germline CDR1 and CDR2 sequences are SGHTA and FQGNSA. The CDR3 is 13 residues long. The CDR3 nucleotides read TGTGCCAGCAGCTCGGGACTCTGGGCCGAGCAGTACTTC. It translates to CASSSGLWAEQYF.

The chain recombines TRBV18 with TRBJ2-3, with TRBD1 matching over 11 bases. V was pared by 3 bases and J by 0 bases, with 8 bases of the junction left unmatched. Germline CDR1 and CDR2: KGHSH and LQKENI. The CDR3 spans 18 residues. DNA of the CDR3: TGTGCCAGCTCACCGGTAGGACAGGGGGCACTGAGCACAGATACGCAGTATTTT. Residues: CASSPVGQGALSTDTQYF.

V and J are TRBV7-3 and TRBJ2-3; maybe TRBD2 (7 bases). CDR3 length: 17 residues. Germline values: CDR1 SGHTA, CDR2 FQGTGA. V dropped 5 bases and J dropped 3 bases, with 21 bases sitting between them. The CDR3 sequence is CASSDGEGGHFTDTQYF. CDR3 in DNA: TGTGCCAGCAGCGATGGGGAGGGGGGACACTTTACAGATACGCAGTATTTT.

The chain carries TRBV5-1 and TRBJ1-2; the match to TRBD1 covers 7 bases. Per the germline V gene, CDR1 is SGHRS and CDR2 is YFSETQ. The ends lost 6 bases at V and 6 bases at J; junction bases unmatched: 11. The CDR3 length is 14 residues. The CDR3 loop is CASTPGQRRHGYTF. The CDR3 nucleotides are TGCGCCAGCACCCCGGGACAGCGGCGGCATGGCTACACCTTC.

The genes are TRBV5-4 and TRBJ1-1, with D tentatively TRBD1 (5 bases). Deletions cut 1 base from V and 3 bases from J, with 7 bases between. CDR3 length: 13 amino acids. CDR1 SGHNT and CDR2 YYREEE come from the germline V gene (reference sequence). This CDR3 reads CASSLSRDTEAFF. DNA of the CDR3: TGTGCCAGCAGCTTGTCCAGGGACACTGAAGCTTTCTTT.

V is TRBV7-9 and J is TRBJ2-5; D may be TRBD1 (6 bases). The germline V gene has CDR1 SEHNR and CDR2 FQNEAQ (reference sequence). V was clipped by 4 bases and J by 2 bases, with 14 bases between them. CDR3 length: 15 residues. CDR3 in DNA: TGTGCCAGCAGCTCAGGGGACACCGAACAAGAGACCCAGTACTTC. Its protein product is CASSSGDTEQETQYF. The full variable domain, rest sourced from reference TRBV7-9 and TRBJ2-5, is DTGVSQNPRHKITKRGQNVTFRCDPISEHNRLYWYRQTLGQGPEFLTYFQNEAQLEKSRLLSDRFSAERPKGSFSTLEIQRTEQGDSAMYLCASSSGDTEQETQYFGPGTRLLVL.

The gene calls are TRBV11-2 and TRBJ2-3; D is undetermined. The CDR3 is 17 residues long. Germline CDR1 reads SGHAT; CDR2 reads FQNNGV. The V and J ends lost 5 bases and 0 bases respectively, with 18 bases between them. The CDR3 reads CASSPLYSRTSTDTQYF. CDR3 nucleotide sequence: TGTGCCAGCAGCCCCCTATATAGCAGAACTAGCACAGATACGCAGTATTTT.

The chain recombines TRBV2 with TRBJ2-5; D is perhaps TRBD1 (6 bases). The V end lost 4 bases, the J end lost 2 bases, and 11 bases lay between the germline ends. This CDR3 has 14 residues. The germline CDR1 and CDR2 sequences are SNHLY and FYNNEI. CDR3 nucleotide sequence: TGTGCCAGCAGTGCCCGGGACAAGCAAGAGACCCAGTACTTC. This gives the protein CASSARDKQETQYF. Drawing the rest from reference TRBV2 and TRBJ2-5, the complete variable domain is EPEVTQTPSHQVTQMGQEVILRCVPISNHLYFYWYRQILGQKVEFLVSFYNNEISEKSEIFDDQFSVERPDGSNFTLKIRSTKLEDSAMYFCASSARDKQETQYFGPGTRLLVL.

This chain uses TRBV28 with TRBJ2-7, with TRBD1 as a possible D gene (6 bases). Looked up from germline, CDR1 is MDHEN and CDR2 is SYDVKM. V lost 3 bases and J lost 9, with 24 bases in between. This CDR3 comprises 16 residues. The CDR3 sequence: CASSFRTDLLAVVQYF. CDR3 bases: TGTGCCAGCAGTTTCCGGACAGACCTGCTCGCTGTGGTGCAGTACTTC.